The rows below give T cell receptor beta chains drawn from one sample of a study of post-analysis software for immune sequencing data. Via MiXCR, TCRdb re-called the PCR reads, giving one row per CDR3 protein. The sample holds some 890,000 distinct CDR3 sequences, approximately 57% seen once. The material sequenced was blood. These receptors were obtained from a girl aged 5-17 years with multiple sclerosis. The CDR3 runs from the conserved cysteine through the conserved F or W. The D gene is left open where the match is weak. Only some rows state a clone size, as once, few, many or a class for expanded clones.

j_call,clone_size,v_call,d_call,cdr3_nt,cdr3_aa
TRBJ2-5,few,TRBV28,.,TGTGCCAGCACCTTGGGTAGCCGCAGGACCCAGTACTTC,CASTLGSRRTQYF
TRBJ2-5,.,TRBV9,.,TGTGCCAGCAGCGCCCTAGACTGGGAAGAGACCCAGTACTTC,CASSALDWEETQYF
TRBJ2-7,once,TRBV7-2,.,TGTGCCAGCAGCCTAAGGGGGGTCTCCACCTACGAGCAGTACTTC,CASSLRGVSTYEQYF
TRBJ2-1,.,TRBV7-9,.,TGTGCCAGCAGCTCCCTCCACGGAGCCTACAATGAGCAGTTCTTC,CASSSLHGAYNEQFF
TRBJ2-3,once,TRBV20-1,TRBD2,TGCAGTGCTAGCCCGGGGACTAACACAGATACGCAGTATTTT,CSASPGTNTDTQYF
TRBJ2-6,.,TRBV7-3,.,TGTGCCAGCAGCGCCTCTCCGGGTAGGGGAGGCTCTGGGGCCAACGTCCTGACTTTC,CASSASPGRGGSGANVLTF
TRBJ2-7,.,TRBV12-3/TRBV12-4,.,TGTGCCAGCAACCCCGGGGGTTCCTACGAGCAGTACTTC,CASNPGGSYEQYF
TRBJ2-5,.,TRBV20-1,.,TGCAGTGCTAGAGGGACTAACACGTTCCAGTACTTC,CSARGTNTFQYF
TRBJ2-1,.,TRBV20-1,TRBD2,TGCAGTGCTAGTTCTAGCGGGAGCTCCTACAATGAGCAGTTCTTC,CSASSSGSSYNEQFF
TRBJ1-1,.,TRBV29-1,TRBD1,TGCAGCGTTGAATTAAGGACAGGGAGGACTGAAGCTTTCTTT,CSVELRTGRTEAFF
TRBJ1-1,.,TRBV5-1,.,TGCGCCAGCAGCTCCCAGGGAGAAACTGAAGCTTTCTTT,CASSSQGETEAFF
TRBJ2-7,.,TRBV7-6,.,TGTGCCAGCAGCTTAGGTACCAACACCTACGAGCAGTACTTC,CASSLGTNTYEQYF
TRBJ2-1,.,TRBV7-3,TRBD2,TGTGCCAGCAGCTTAGGGCGGGAGGGCCTCAATGAGCAGTTCTTC,CASSLGREGLNEQFF
TRBJ2-5,.,TRBV4-1,TRBD1,TGCGCCAGCAGCCCGAGACAGGGGGCTCGTGAGACCCAGTACTTC,CASSPRQGARETQYF
TRBJ2-3,few,TRBV3-1,.,TGTGCCAGCAGCCTCTTGGGGCGGGGCGAAACAGATACGCAGTATTTT,CASSLLGRGETDTQYF
TRBJ2-7,.,TRBV2,.,TGTGCCGGCAGTGAAGTAGATAAGGGGCGGCTCGAGCAGTACTTC,CAGSEVDKGRLEQYF
TRBJ2-1,once,TRBV7-3,TRBD2,TGTGCCAGCAGCTTGGTCGGGACTAGCGCTAACAATGAGCAGTTCTTC,CASSLVGTSANNEQFF
TRBJ1-2,once,TRBV3-1,TRBD1,TGTGCCAGCAGCTACCTTGAGACAGGGGGCAGCGGCTACACCTTC,CASSYLETGGSGYTF
TRBJ2-3,few,TRBV20-1,.,TGCAGTGCTAGTAGTCGGACAGCAAGCACAGATACGCAGTATTTT,CSASSRTASTDTQYF
TRBJ2-3,.,TRBV29-1,TRBD2,TGCAGCGTTGCGAGCGGGGGGAAAACAGATACGCAGTATTTT,CSVASGGKTDTQYF
TRBJ2-4,.,TRBV12-3/TRBV12-4,.,TGTGCCAGCAGCCAATATCGCCGACAGGATCTACGACAGTACTTC,CASSQYRRQDLRQYF
TRBJ2-5,few,TRBV20-1,TRBD2,TGCAGTGCTACCATAGCGGGAGGGGTGGAGACCCAGTACTTC,CSATIAGGVETQYF
TRBJ1-2,.,TRBV5-1,.,TGCGCCAGCAGCCCACGACGGGGCAGGGTGGATAACTATGGCTACACCTTC,CASSPRRGRVDNYGYTF
TRBJ2-3,few,TRBV20-1,TRBD2,TGCAGTGCAGGGCGGGAGGGTTCCCCCACAGATACGCAGTATTTT,CSAGREGSPTDTQYF
TRBJ1-1,once,TRBV7-9,.,TGTGCCAGCAGCCCCAGACAATACACTGAAGCTTTCTTT,CASSPRQYTEAFF
TRBJ2-3,.,TRBV27,TRBD2,TGTGCCAGCGGACTAGCGGGAGTGGTAGATACGCAGTATTTT,CASGLAGVVDTQYF
TRBJ2-3,.,TRBV12-3/TRBV12-4,TRBD2,TGTGCCAGCAGTTCGAGACTAGCGGGAAGGGCAGATACGCAGTATTTT,CASSSRLAGRADTQYF
TRBJ1-5,.,TRBV6-5,TRBD1,TGTGCCAGCAGTTCTCAGGGGACAGATCAGCCCCAGCATTTT,CASSSQGTDQPQHF
TRBJ2-1,.,TRBV7-2,.,TGTGCCAGCCTCACCTCACTCCGTTATGAGCAGTTCTTC,CASLTSLRYEQFF
TRBJ2-1,.,TRBV2,TRBD1,TGTGCCAGCAATTACAGGGGGCACTCCTACAATGAGCAGTTCTTC,CASNYRGHSYNEQFF
TRBJ1-2,.,TRBV9,TRBD1,TGTGCCAGCAGCGTAGCCCCCCTATCGCAGGGGGGGAACTATGGCTACACCTTC,CASSVAPLSQGGNYGYTF
TRBJ1-6,few,TRBV12-3/TRBV12-4,TRBD1,TGTGCCAGCAGTTTAAGACAGGGCAGGCGATCACCCCTCCACTTT,CASSLRQGRRSPLHF
TRBJ1-6,few,TRBV20-1,TRBD1,TGCAGTGCTGGGGGGACAGTAGGCTCACCCCTCCACTTT,CSAGGTVGSPLHF
TRBJ2-3,.,TRBV9,TRBD2,TGTGCCAGCAGCGTAGGTAGCGGGAGGTCCACAGATACGCAGTATTTT,CASSVGSGRSTDTQYF
TRBJ1-5,.,TRBV20-1,.,TGCAGTGCTACTCCCGGGACCACTAGCAATCAGCCTCAGCATTTT,CSATPGTTSNQPQHF
TRBJ1-2,few,TRBV12-3/TRBV12-4,.,TGTGCCAGCAGTTTACGAGAGGTCCGGGATGGCTACACCTTC,CASSLREVRDGYTF
TRBJ2-3,.,TRBV12-3/TRBV12-4,TRBD2,TGTGCCAGCAGCGATGGGACTAGCGGGAGGGCCGGTAAAGATACGCAGTATTTT,CASSDGTSGRAGKDTQYF
TRBJ2-7,few,TRBV10-3,.,TGTGCCATCGGGACCCCGGACGCGGCATCCTACGAGCAGTACTTC,CAIGTPDAASYEQYF
TRBJ1-2,few,TRBV7-3,.,TGTGCCAGCAGCCCCGATGACAGGCTTAACGGGGGCTACACCTTC,CASSPDDRLNGGYTF